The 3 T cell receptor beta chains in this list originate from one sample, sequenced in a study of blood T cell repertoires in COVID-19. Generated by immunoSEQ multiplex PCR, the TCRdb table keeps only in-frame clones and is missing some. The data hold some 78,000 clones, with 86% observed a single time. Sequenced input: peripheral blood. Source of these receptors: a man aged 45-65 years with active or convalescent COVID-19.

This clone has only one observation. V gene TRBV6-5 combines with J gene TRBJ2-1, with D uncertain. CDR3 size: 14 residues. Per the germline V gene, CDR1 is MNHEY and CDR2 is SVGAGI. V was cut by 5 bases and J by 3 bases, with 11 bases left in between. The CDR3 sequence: CASSLQNLYNEQFF. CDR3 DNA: TGTGCCAGCAGTCTGCAGAACCTCTACAATGAGCAGTTCTTC.

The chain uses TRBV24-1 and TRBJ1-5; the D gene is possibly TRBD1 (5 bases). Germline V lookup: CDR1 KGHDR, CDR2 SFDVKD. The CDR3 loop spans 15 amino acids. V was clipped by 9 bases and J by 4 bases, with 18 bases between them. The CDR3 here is CATGHGSISNQPQHF. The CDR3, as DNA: TGTGCCACCGGACATGGGTCTATTAGTAATCAGCCCCAGCATTTT.

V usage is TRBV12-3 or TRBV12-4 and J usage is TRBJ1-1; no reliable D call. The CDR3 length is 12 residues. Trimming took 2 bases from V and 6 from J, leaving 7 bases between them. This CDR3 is CASSLQFPEAFF. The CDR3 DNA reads TGTGCCAGCAGTTTACAGTTCCCTGAAGCTTTCTTT.